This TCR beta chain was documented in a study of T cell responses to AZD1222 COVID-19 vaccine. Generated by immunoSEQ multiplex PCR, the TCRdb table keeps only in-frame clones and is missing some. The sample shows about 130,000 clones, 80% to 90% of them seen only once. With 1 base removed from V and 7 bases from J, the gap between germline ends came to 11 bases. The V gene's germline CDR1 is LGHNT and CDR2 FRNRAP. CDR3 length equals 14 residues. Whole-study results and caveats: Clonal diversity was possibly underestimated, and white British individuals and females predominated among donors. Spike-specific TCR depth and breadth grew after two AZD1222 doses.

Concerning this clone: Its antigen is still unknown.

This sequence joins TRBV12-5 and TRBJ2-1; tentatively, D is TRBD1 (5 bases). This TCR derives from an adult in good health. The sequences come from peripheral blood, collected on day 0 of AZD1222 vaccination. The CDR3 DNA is TGTGCTAGTGGTTTGGGACAGACCGAGAATGAGCAGTTCTTC. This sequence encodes CASGLGQTENEQFF.